The clone carrying this T cell receptor beta chain was seen a handful of times. This entry belongs to a study of blood T cell repertoires in COVID-19. Study-wide background: Both acute and convalescent COVID-19 samples were obtained from the United States, Italy and Spain.

Germline V lookup: CDR1 MGHRA, CDR2 YSYEKL. The CDR3 sequence is 13 residues long. V was trimmed by 2 bases and J by 7 bases, leaving 8 bases between them. In the original analysis: Estimation of nucleated cell counts was performed using reference gene primer amplification. TCRdb's copy holds only in-frame clones and misses some; the assay was immunoSEQ multiplex PCR. The DNA gave D and trimming, while V, J and clone size come from that table. This table holds about 210,000 clones, approximately 80% found once. The sample was peripheral blood. The sequence came from a human donor in a cohort sampled during active COVID-19. The V call is TRBV4-1, the J call TRBJ1-4; D gene ambiguous. The CDR3 is CASSQPHGEKLFF. CDR3 in DNA: TGCGCCAGCAGCCAACCCCACGGTGAAAAACTGTTTTTT.